This T cell receptor (beta chain) emerged from a study of T cell responses to AZD1222 COVID-19 vaccine. Turning to the study itself: Researchers grouped second doses given at about 4 or about 12 weeks into one pool.

Notes on the study in general: Of the AZD1222 recipients, only 5 to 7 were seropositive at baseline. The sample set comprised mostly white British donors with more females, and clonal diversity was possibly underestimated. In all cases, repertoires were sampled only after the peak T cell response.

The length of the CDR3 is 12 residues. CDR1 and CDR2 from the germline V gene are DFQATT and SNEGSKA (reference sequence). V lost 3 bases and J lost 12, with 18 bases in between. TCRdb keeps only in-frame clones here, not all; method: immunoSEQ multiplex PCR. The data show fewer than 200,000 clones, 70% to 90% seen once. About this clone itself: The target antigen is unknown.

The V call is TRBV20-1, the J call TRBJ2-7; D is perhaps TRBD2 (6 bases). The input for sequencing was peripheral blood, taken on day 0 of AZD1222 vaccination. The clonotype was recovered from an adult in good health. For the CDR3, the DNA is TGCAGTGCTAGTGGAGGGAACAACATACGGTACTTC. Protein product: CSASGGNNIRYF.